Sequencing of this T cell receptor beta chain was carried out in a study of T cell responses to AZD1222 COVID-19 vaccine. About the study: Researchers grouped second doses given at about 4 or about 12 weeks into one pool. Overall study results and limits: Sampling that yielded the repertoires occurred only after the peak T cell response. Two AZD1222 doses significantly raised spike-specific TCR breadth and depth over controls. Mostly white British, mostly female donors; authors suggested clonal diversity may be underestimated.

Data came from immunoSEQ multiplex PCR; TCRdb stores just in-frame clones and leaves some out. The data contain some 100,000 clones, 85% to 90% of them singletons. Note on this clone: Its antigen is as yet unknown.

The sequences come from peripheral blood, collected on day 0 of AZD1222 vaccination. The clonotype originates from an adult in good health.

This CDR3 is CASSTRRETQYF. In DNA, the CDR3 is TGTGCCAGCAGCACCAGAAGAGAGACCCAGTACTTC. The J gene is TRBJ2-5, the V gene TRBV7-8; D unclear. Germline CDR1 and CDR2: SGHVS and FQNEAQ. V was cut by 5 bases and J by 4 bases, with 8 bases left in between. The CDR3 extends over 12 amino acids.